This TCR beta chain was sequenced in a study of beta chain features in type 1 diabetes. Trimming pared 1 base from V and 8 bases from J, leaving 14 bases between. There are 14 residues in the CDR3. Looked up from germline, CDR1 is MDHEN and CDR2 is SYDVKM. Expressed TCRB transcripts were sequenced because the entire RNA isolate underwent reverse transcription. Roughly 3.6 million reads was the average for naive, central memory and regulatory T cell samples. The protocol was immunoSEQ multiplex PCR, while the TCRdb copy is restricted to in-frame clones and leaves out a portion. The sample holds roughly 150,000 clones, around 8% seen once. Regarding the study as a whole: Across patients, naive, central memory and Treg TCRB repertoires exhibited apparently greater similarity than was observed across healthy donors. Individuals with type 1 diabetes displayed fewer insertions and more deletions at VDJ junctions. Type 1 diabetes patients had moderately but significantly shorter TCRB CDR3s in all four CD4+ subsets.

Note on this clone: What it recognizes is unknown.

This chain connects TRBV28 to TRBJ1-1; tentatively, D is TRBD1 (5 bases). Sequencing was done on a sample of central memory CD4+ T cells from blood. The receptor was isolated from a middle-aged woman with type 1 diabetes. CDR3 DNA: TGTGCCAGCAGTTTATATCGGGGCCGGGGGGAAGCTTTCTTT. Protein sequence: CASSLYRGRGEAFF.